This paragraph covers one TCR beta chain sequence. Its antigen is not known. Its ends do not fully match the called genes, so a read error is possible. The library came from three nested PCR rounds adapted from ARM-PCR protocols. TCRdb itself ran the multiplex PCR reads through MiXCR, one entry per CDR3 protein. The data hold fewer than 85,000 distinct CDR3 sequences, with about three quarters observed a single time. This specimen comes from a study of tumor and adjacent non-tumor tissue in lung cancer. Study at large: Histology: about twelve adenocarcinoma, a couple of squamous cell carcinoma, 1 small cell lung cancer. On average, productive TCRbeta reads reached roughly 4.2 million per sample.

Findings and limits, study-wide: Compared with tumor, normal lung showed significantly lower TCR diversity. Normal lung showed higher cumulative top 100 clone frequency than tumor.

The template was RNA from unsorted bulk tissue. The CDR3 is 14 residues long. The receptor was derived from a man in his sixties with non-small cell lung cancer. The rearrangement links TRBV12-3 or TRBV12-4 to TRBJ1-4, with TRBD1 matching over 7 bases. Sequenced sample: lung tumor tissue. This CDR3 reads CASSFTGADEKLFF. CDR3 nucleotides: TGTGCCAGTAGTTTCACAGGGGCGGACGAAAAACTGTTTTTT.